Each of the 2 T cell receptor beta chains below was sequenced from the same sample in a study of blood T cell repertoires in COVID-19. TCRdb keeps only in-frame clones here, not all; method: immunoSEQ multiplex PCR. Of about 250,000 clones listed, 75% to 90% were seen once; the top ten hold about 4.5%. The specimen was peripheral blood. Receptors originate from a middle-aged woman who had recovered from COVID-19.

This chain connects TRBV3-1 (or the pseudogene TRBV3-2) to TRBJ1-2, with unresolved D. The CDR3 loop spans 15 amino acids. V was cut by 0 bases and J by 8 bases, with 16 bases left in between. Germline CDR1 reads LGHDT; CDR2 reads YNNKEL (reference sequence). CDR3 amino acids: CASSQDTVGPSGYTF. The CDR3 coding sequence is TGTGCCAGCAGCCAAGATACAGTTGGCCCCTCCGGCTACACCTTC.

This chain connects TRBV12-3 or TRBV12-4 to TRBJ2-2; possible D gene TRBD1, 6 bases. V dropped 6 bases and J dropped 5 bases, with 10 bases sitting between them. CDR3 length: 13 amino acids. This CDR3 is CASRLQGTGELFF. The CDR3 nucleotides are TGTGCCAGCAGGCTACAGGGTACCGGGGAGCTGTTTTTT.